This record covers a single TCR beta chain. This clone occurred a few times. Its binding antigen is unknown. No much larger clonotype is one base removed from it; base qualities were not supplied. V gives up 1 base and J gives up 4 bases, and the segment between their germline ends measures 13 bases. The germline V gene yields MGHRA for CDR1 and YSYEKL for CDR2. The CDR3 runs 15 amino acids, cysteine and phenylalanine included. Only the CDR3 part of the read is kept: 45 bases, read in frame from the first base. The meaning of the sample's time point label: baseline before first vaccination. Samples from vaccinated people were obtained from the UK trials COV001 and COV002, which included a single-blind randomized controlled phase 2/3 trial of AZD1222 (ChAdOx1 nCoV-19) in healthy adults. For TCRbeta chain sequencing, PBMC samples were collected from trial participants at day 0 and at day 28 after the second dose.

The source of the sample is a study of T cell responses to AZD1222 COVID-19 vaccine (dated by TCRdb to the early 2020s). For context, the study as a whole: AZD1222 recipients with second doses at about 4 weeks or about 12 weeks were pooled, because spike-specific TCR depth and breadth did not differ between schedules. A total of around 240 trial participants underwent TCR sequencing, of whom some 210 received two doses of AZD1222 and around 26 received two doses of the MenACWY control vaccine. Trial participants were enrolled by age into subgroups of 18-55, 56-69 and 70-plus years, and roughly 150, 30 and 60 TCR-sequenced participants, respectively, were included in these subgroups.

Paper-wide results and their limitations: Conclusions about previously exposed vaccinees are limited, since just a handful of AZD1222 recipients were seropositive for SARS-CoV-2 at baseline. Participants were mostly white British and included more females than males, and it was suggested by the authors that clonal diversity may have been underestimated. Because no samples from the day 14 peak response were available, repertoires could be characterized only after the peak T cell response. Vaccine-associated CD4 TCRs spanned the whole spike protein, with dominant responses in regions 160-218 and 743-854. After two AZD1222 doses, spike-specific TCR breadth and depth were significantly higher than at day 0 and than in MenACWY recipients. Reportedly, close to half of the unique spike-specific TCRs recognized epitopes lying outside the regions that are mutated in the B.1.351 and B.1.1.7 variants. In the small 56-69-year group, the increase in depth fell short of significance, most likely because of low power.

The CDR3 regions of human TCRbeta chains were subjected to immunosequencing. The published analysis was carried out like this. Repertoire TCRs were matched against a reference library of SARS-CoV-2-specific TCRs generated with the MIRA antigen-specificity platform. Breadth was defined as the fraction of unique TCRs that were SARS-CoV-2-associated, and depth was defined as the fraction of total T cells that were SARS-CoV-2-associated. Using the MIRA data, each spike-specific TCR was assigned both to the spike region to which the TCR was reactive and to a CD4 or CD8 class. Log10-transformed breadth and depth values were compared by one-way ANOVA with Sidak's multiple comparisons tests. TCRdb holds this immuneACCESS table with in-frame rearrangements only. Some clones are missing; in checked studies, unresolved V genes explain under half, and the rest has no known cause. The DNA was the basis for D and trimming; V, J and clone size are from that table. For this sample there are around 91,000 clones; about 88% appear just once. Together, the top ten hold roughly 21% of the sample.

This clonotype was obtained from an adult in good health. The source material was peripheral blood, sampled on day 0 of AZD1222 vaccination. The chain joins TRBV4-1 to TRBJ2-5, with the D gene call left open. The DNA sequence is TGCGCCAGCAGCCAAGGGATTAAGGGTTTAGAGACCCAGTACTTC. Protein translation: CASSQGIKGLETQYF.